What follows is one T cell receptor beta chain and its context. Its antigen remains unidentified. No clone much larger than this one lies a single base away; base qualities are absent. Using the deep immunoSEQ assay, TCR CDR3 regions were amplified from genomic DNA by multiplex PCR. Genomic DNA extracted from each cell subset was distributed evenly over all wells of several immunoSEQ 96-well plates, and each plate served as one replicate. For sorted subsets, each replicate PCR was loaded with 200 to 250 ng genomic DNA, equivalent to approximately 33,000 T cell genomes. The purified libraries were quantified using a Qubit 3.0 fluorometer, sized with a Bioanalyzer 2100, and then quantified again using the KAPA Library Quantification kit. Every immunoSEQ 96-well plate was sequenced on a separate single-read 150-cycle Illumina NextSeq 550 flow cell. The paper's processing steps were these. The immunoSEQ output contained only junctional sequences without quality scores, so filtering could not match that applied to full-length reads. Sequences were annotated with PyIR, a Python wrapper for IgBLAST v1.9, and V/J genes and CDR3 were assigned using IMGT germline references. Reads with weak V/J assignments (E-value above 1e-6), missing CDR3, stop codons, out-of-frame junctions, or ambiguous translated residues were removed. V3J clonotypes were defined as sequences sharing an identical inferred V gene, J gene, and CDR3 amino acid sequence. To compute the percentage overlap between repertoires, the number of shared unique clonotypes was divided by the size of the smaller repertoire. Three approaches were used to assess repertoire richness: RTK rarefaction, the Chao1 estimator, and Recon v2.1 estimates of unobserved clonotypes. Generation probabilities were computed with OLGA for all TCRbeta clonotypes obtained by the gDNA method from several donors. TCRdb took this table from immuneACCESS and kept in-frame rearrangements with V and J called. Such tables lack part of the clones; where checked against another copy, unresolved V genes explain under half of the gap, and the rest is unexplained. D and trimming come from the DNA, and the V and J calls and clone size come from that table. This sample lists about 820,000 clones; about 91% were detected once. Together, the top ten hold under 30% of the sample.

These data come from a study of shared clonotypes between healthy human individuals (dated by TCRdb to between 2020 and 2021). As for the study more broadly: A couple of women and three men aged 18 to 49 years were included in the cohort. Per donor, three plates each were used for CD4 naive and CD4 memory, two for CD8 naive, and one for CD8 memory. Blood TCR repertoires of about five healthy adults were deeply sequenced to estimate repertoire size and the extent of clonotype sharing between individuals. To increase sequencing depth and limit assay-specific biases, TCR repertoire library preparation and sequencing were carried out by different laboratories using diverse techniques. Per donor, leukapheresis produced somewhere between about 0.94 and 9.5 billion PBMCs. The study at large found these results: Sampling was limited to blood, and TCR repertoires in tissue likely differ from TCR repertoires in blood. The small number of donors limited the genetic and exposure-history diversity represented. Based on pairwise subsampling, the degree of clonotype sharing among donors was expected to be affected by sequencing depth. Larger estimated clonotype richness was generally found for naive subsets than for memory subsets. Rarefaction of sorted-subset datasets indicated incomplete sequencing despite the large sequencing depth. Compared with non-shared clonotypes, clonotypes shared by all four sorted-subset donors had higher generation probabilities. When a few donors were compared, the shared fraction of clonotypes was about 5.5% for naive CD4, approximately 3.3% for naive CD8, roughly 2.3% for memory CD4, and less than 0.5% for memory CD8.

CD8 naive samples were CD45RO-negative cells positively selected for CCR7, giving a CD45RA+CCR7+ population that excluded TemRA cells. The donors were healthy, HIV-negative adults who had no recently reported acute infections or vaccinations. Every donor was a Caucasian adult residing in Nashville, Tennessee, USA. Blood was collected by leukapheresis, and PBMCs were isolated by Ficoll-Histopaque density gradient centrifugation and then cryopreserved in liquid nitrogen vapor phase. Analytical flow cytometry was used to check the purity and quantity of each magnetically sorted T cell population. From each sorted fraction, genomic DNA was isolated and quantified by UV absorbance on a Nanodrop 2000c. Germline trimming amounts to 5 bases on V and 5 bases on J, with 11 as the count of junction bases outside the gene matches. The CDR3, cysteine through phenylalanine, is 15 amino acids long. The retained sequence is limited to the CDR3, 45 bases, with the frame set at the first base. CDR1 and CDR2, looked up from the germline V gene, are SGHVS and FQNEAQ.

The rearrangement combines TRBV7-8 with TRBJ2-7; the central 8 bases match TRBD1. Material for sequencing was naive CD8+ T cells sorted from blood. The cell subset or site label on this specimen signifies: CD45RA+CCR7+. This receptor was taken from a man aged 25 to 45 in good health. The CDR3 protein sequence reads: CASSPSGGRSDEQYF. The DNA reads TGTGCCAGCAGCCCTTCAGGGGGCAGATCTGACGAGCAGTACTTC.